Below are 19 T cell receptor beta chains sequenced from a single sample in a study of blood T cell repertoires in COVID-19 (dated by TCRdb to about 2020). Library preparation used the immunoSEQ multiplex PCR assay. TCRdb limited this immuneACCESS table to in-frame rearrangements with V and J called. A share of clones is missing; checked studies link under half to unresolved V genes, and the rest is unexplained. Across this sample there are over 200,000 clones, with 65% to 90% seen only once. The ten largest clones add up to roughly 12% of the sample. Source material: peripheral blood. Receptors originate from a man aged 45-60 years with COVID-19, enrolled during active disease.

In DNA form, the CDR3 reads TGTGCCAGCAGTTACTCTTTTGGTAGGACTATCTACGAGCAGTACTTC. Protein: CASSYSFGRTIYEQYF. The chain employs TRBV6-2 or TRBV6-3 and TRBJ2-7, with D maybe TRBD2 (6 bases). The CDR3 is 16 amino acids. Between the trimmed V and J ends, which lost 0 bases and 3 bases, there was a span of 15 bases. The germline gives CDR1 MNHEY, CDR2 SVGEGT.

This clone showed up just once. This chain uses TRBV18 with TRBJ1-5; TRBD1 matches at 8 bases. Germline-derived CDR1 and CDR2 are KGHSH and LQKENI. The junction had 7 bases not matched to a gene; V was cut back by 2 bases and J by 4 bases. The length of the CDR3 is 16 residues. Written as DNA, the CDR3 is TGTGCCAGCTCACCAAACCCCACAGGGGGAAATCAGCCCCAGCATTTT. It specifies CASSPNPTGGNQPQHF.

CDR3 DNA: TGTGCCAGCAGCCCAGGTTACGGACAGGGATACGAGCAGTACTTC. This translates into CASSPGYGQGYEQYF. The V and J genes are TRBV5-8 and TRBJ2-7; 8 nucleotides line up with TRBD1. This CDR3 comprises 15 residues. The V and J ends lost 4 bases and 4 bases, in that order; junction bases with no gene match: 10. Germline values: CDR1 SGHTS, CDR2 YDEGEE.

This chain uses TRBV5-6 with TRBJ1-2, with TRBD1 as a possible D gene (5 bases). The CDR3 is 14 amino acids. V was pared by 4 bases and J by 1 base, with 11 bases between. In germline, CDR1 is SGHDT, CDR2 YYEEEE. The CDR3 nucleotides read TGTGCCAGCAGCCTCGGGACTATTAACTATGGCTACACCTTC. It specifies CASSLGTINYGYTF.

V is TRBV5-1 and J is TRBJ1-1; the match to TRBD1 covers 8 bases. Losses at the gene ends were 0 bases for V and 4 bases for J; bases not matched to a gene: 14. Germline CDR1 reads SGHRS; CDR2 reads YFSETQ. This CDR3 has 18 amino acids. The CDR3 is CASSLARTGLSFGTEAFF. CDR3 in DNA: TGCGCCAGCAGCTTGGCGAGGACAGGGTTAAGTTTCGGCACTGAAGCTTTCTTT. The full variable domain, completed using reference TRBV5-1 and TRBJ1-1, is KAGVTQTPRYLIKTRGQQVTLSCSPISGHRSVSWYQQTPGQGLQFLFEYFSETQRNKGNFPGRFSGRQFSNSRSEMNVSTLELGDSALYLCASSLARTGLSFGTEAFFGQGTRLTVV.

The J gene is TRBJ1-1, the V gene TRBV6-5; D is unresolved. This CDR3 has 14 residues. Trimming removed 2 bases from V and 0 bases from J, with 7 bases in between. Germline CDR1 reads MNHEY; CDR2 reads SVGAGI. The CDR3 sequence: CASSYGGMNTEAFF. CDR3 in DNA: TGTGCCAGCAGTTACGGAGGAATGAACACTGAAGCTTTCTTT.

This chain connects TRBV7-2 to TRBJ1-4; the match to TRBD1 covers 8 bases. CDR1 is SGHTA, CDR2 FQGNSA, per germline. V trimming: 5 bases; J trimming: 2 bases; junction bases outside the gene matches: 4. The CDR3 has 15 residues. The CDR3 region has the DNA TGTGCCAGCAGCGAACAGGGGGTCACTAATGAAAAACTGTTTTTT. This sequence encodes CASSEQGVTNEKLFF.

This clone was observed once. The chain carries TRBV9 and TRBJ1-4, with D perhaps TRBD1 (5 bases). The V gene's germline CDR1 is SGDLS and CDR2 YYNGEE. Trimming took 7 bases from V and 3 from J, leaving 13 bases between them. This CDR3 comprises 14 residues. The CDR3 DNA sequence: TGTGCCAGCGGCCAAGGGGCGGCTAATGAAAAACTGTTTTTT. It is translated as CASGQGAANEKLFF.

The CDR3 DNA is TGTGCCAGCAGCCCCGGACTAGCGGGAGGTTCCACAGATACGCAGTATTTT. This sequence encodes CASSPGLAGGSTDTQYF. The chain employs TRBV5-4 and TRBJ2-3; TRBD2 matches 14 bases. CDR1 and CDR2 (germline): SGHNT, YYREEE (reference sequence). V lost 4 bases and J lost 2; bases outside the gene matches: 6. This CDR3 contains 17 residues.

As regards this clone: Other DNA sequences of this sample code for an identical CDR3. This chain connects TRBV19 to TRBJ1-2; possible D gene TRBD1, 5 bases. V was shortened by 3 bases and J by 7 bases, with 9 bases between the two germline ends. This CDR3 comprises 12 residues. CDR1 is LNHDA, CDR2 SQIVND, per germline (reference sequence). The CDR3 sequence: CASSIGGSGYTF. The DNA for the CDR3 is TGTGCCAGTAGTATCGGGGGTTCTGGCTACACCTTC. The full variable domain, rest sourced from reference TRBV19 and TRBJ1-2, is DGGITQSPKYLFRKEGQNVTLSCEQNLNHDAMYWYRQDPGQGLRLIYYSQIVNDFQKGDIAEGYSVSREKKESFPLTVTSAQKNPTAFYLCASSIGGSGYTFGSGTRLTVV.

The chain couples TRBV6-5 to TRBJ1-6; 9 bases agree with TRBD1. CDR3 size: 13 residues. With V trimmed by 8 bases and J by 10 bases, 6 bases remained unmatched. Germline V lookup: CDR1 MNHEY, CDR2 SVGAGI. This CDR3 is CASQQGALSPLHF. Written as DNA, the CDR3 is TGTGCCAGCCAACAGGGGGCCCTCTCACCCCTCCACTTT.

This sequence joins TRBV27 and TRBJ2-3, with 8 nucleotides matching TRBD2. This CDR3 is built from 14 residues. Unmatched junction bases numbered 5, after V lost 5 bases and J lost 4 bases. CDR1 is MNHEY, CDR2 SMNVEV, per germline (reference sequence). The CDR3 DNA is TGTGCCAGCAGTCCGCCCGGGGGGGCAGATACGCAGTATTTT. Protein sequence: CASSPPGGADTQYF.

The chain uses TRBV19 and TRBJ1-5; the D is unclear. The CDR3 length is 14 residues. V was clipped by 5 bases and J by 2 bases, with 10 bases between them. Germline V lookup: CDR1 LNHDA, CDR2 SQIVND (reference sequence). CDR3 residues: CASSFLGGNQPQHF. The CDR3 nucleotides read TGTGCCAGTAGTTTCCTAGGAGGCAATCAGCCCCAGCATTTT.

CDR3 DNA: TGTGCCAGTAATATGGAGGGACCAAATCAGCCCCAGCATTTT. It yields the protein CASNMEGPNQPQHF. The chain carries TRBV10-3 and TRBJ1-5, with TRBD1 as a possible D gene (5 bases). The V gene's germline CDR1 is ENHRY and CDR2 SYGVKD. The CDR3 extends over 14 amino acids. The V end was cut by 10 bases, the J end by 4 bases, with 17 bases between.

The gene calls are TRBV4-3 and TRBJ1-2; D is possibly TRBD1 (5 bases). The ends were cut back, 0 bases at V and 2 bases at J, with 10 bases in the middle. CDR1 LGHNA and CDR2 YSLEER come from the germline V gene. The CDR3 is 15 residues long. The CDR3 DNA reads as TGCGCCAGCAGCCAAGATTCGGGGGAGAACTATGGCTACACCTTC. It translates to CASSQDSGENYGYTF.

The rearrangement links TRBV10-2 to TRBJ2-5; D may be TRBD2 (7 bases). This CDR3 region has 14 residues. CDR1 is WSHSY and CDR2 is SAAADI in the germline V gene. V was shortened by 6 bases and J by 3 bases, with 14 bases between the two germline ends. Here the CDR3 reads CASRGGLRKETQYF. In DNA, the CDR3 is TGCGCCAGCAGAGGGGGACTAAGAAAAGAGACCCAGTACTTC.

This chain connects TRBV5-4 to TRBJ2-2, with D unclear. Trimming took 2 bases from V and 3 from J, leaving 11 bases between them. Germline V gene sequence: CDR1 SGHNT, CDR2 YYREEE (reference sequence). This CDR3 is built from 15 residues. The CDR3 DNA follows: TGTGCCAGCAGCTTTATTAGCCCGGACACCGGGGAGCTGTTTTTT. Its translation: CASSFISPDTGELFF.

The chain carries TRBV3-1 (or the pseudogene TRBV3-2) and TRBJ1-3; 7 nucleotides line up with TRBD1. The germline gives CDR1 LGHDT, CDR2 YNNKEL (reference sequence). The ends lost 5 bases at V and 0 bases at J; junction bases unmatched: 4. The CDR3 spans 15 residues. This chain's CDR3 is CASSEGQLSGNTIYF. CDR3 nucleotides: TGTGCCAGCAGCGAGGGACAGCTCTCTGGAAACACCATATATTTT.

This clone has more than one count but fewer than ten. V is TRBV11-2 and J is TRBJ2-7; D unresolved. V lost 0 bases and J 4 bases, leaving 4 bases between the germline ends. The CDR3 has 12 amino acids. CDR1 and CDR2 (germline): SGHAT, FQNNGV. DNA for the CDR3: TGTGCCAGCAGCTTAGATCAGTACGAGCAGTACTTC. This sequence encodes CASSLDQYEQYF.